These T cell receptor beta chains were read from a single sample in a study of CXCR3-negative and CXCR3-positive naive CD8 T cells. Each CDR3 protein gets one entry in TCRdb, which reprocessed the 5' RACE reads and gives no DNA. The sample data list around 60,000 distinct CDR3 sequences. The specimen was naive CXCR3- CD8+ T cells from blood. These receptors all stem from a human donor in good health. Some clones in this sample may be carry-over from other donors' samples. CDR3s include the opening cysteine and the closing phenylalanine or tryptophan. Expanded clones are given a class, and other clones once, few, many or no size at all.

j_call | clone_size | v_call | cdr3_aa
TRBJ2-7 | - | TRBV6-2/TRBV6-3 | CASSNRPGQHHSEQYF
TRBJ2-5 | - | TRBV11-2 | CASTIPGETQYF
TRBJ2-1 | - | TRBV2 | CASSVFYGDTAPYNEQFF
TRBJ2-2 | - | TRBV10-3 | CAIPGHPSRSNTGELFF
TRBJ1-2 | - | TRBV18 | CASSPPGGYGYTF
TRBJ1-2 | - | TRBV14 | CASSQDLGSSYGYTF
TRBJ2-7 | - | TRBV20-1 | CSARATFSYEQYF
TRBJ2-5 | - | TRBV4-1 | CASSQDPGQGWETQYF
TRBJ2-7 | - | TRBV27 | CASSGLADSYEQYF
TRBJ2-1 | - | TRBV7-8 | CASRFFASSYNEQFF
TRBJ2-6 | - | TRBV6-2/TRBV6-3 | CASSLGLAGFHSGANVLTF
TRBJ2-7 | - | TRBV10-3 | CAISDAVGPAYEQYF
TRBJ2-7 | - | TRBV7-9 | CASSSGPSYEQYF
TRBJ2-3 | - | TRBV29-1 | CSVGPLRSTDTQYF
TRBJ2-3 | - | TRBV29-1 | CSVGVVQDTQYF
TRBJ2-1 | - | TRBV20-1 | CSVPWPGSYNEQFF
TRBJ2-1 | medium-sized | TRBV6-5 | CASSYSTGPPYNEQFF
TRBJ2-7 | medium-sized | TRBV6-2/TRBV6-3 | CASSYEAGYEQYF
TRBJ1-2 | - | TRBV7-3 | CASSPAAGANYGYTF
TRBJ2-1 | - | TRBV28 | CAGSPRQGKEPYNEQFF
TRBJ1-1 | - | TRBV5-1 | CASSLRPEGLTSEAFF
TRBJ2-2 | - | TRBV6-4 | CASSDSSRHTGELFF
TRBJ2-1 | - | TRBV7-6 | CASQGLAGGNEQFF
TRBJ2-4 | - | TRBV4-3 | CASSQTLGLAGGGENIQYF
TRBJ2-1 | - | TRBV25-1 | CASSESLSSYNEQFF
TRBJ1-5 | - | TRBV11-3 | CASSRRLRWFQPQHF
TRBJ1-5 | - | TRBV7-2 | CASSWTGDGAQHF
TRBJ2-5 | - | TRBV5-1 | CASRGEMQETQYF
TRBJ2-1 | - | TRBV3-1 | CASSHPLHNEQFF
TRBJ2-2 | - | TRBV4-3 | CASSQARLAPGELFF
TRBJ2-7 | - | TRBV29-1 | CSVGSGGGYEQYF
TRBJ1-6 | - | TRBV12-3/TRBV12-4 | CASRAGTDNSPLHF
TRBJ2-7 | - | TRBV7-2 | CASSPDGGTLYEQYF
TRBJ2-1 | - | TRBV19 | CASSIDPTVYNEQFF
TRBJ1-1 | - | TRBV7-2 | CASSLAGAEYTEAFF
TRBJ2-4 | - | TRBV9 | CASGSGGDQYF
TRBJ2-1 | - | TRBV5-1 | CASSFWPGSTYNEQFF
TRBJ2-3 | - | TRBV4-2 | CASSHPKGDSPTDTQYF
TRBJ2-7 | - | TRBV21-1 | CASIQGRSYEQYF
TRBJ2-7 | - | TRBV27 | CASSLRAGDTYEQYF
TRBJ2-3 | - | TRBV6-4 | CATPGAGGADTQYF
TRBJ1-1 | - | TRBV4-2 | CASSQGIHSDDAFF
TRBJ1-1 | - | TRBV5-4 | CASSAQEPEAFF
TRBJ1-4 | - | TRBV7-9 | CASSLPGLEKLFF
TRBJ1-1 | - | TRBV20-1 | CSATDFGTEAFF
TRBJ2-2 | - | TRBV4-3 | CASSQDILSLFNTGELFF
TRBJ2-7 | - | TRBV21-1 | CASNTGQGSLEQYF
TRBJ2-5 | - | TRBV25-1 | CASSEGVSAKETQYF
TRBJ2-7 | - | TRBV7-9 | CASSLTGTAYEQYF
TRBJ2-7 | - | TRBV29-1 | CSAGGGSSYEQYF
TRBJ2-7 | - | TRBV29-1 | CSVEDPMTGDGTYEQYF
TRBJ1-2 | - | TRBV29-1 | CSVINGQGSGYTF
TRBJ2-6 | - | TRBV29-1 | CSVVNSGANVLTF
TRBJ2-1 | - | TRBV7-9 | CASSQLAGENEQFF
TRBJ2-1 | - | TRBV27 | CASTTGSGGLNEQFF
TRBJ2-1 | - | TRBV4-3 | CASSQDWVGYNEQFF
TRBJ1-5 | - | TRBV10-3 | CAISEGGQYNQPQHF
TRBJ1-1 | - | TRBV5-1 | CASSKTGTENTEAFF
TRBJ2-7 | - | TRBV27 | CASSSTGLGQYF